The subject of this entry is one T cell receptor beta chain. This record belongs to a study of Graves' ophthalmopathy and Graves' hyperthyroidism. Amplified material comprised TCR beta CDR3 regions derived from RNA transcripts. The workflow started with a first-round RT-PCR run with HTBI primers and then moved on to a second-round multiplex PCR. Each CDR3 protein gets one entry after TCRdb re-called the multiplex PCR reads with MiXCR. The profile shows 40,000 to 50,000 distinct CDR3 sequences, 52% of them singletons. The CDR3 extends over 12 amino acids. Germline values: CDR1 SNHLY, CDR2 FYNNEI. Trimming pared 7 bases from V and 8 bases from J, leaving 11 bases between.

The rearrangement joins TRBV2 to TRBJ1-4; D gene ambiguous. Sequencing was done on a sample of peripheral blood. The TCR was taken from an adult man with Graves' ophthalmopathy. CDR3 region: CASTMGKEKLFF. The CDR3 coding sequence is TGTGCCAGCACAATGGGGAAGGAAAAACTGTTTTTT.